These 27 T cell receptor beta chains originate from one sample sequenced in a study of blood T cell repertoires in COVID-19. Using immunoSEQ multiplex PCR, the repertoire was profiled, and TCRdb retains in-frame clones only, with some absent. Among 150,000 to 200,000 clones listed, under 90% were seen once. Sequenced input: peripheral blood. These receptors all stem from a woman over 75 with active or convalescent COVID-19.

The chain recombines TRBV11-2 with TRBJ2-1, with D unresolved. Trimming pared 3 bases from V and 5 bases from J, leaving 8 bases between. The CDR3 is 13 residues long. The germline CDR1 and CDR2 sequences are SGHAT and FQNNGV. The CDR3 DNA reads as TGTGCCAGCAGCTTCCAGGCCGACAATGAGCAGTTCTTC. Its protein product is CASSFQADNEQFF.

This sequence joins TRBV5-5 and TRBJ2-1, with 7 nucleotides matching TRBD2. CDR3 length: 14 residues. Germline CDR1 SGHKS, CDR2 YYEKEE (reference sequence). The V segment lost 7 bases and the J segment 3 bases; nucleotides outside the gene matches: 7. The CDR3 is CASCMGLNYNEQFF. CDR3 DNA: TGTGCCAGCTGCATGGGACTAAACTACAATGAGCAGTTCTTC.

This chain uses TRBV4-2 with TRBJ2-7; D might be TRBD2 (5 bases). The V and J ends lost 2 bases and 2 bases respectively, with 13 bases between them. The CDR3 length is 15 residues. Germline loops: CDR1 LGHNA, CDR2 YNFKEQ. The CDR3 loop reads CASSQLEGSTYEQYF. The CDR3 DNA is TGTGCCAGCAGCCAACTCGAGGGCAGCACCTACGAGCAGTACTTC.

The genes are TRBV2 and TRBJ1-3; the match to TRBD1 covers 9 bases. The CDR3 spans 15 residues. Germline lookup yields CDR1 SNHLY and CDR2 FYNNEI. V was pared by 7 bases and J by 4 bases, with 8 bases of the junction left unmatched. The CDR3 DNA follows: TGTGCCAGCAAACTACAGGGGGCGCGAGGAAACACCATATATTTT. Its translation: CASKLQGARGNTIYF.

CDR3 DNA: TGTGCCAGTAGTGACCCTCAGCGGGAGCGCGGAACGCAGTATTTT. Residues: CASSDPQRERGTQYF. The J gene is TRBJ2-3, the V gene TRBV19; TRBD2 agrees at 8 bases. This CDR3 has 15 residues. Germline V gene sequence: CDR1 LNHDA, CDR2 SQIVND (reference sequence). The V gene end was trimmed by 5 bases and the J gene end by 9 bases; junction bases not matched to a gene: 13. The complete variable domain, with remaining parts taken from reference TRBV19 and TRBJ2-3, reads DGGITQSPKYLFRKEGQNVTLSCEQNLNHDAMYWYRQDPGQGLRLIYYSQIVNDFQKGDIAEGYSVSREKKESFPLTVTSAQKNPTAFYLCASSDPQRERGTQYFGPGTRLTVL.

This clone has more than one count but fewer than ten. The chain carries TRBV21-1 and TRBJ2-2; TRBD1, the table's D call, lacks a check against the DNA. TRBV21-1 is a listed pseudogene. CDR3 size: 16 residues. This chain's CDR3 is CASSKRQGGYTGELFF. In nucleotides, the CDR3 is TGTGCCAGCAGCAAACGACAGGGAGGTTACACCGGGGAGCTGTTTTTT.

This chain joins TRBV30 and TRBJ1-1; D might be TRBD1 (6 bases). The germline V and J ends were trimmed by 3 bases and 2 bases, with 10 bases remaining between them. There are 13 residues in the CDR3. The germline gives CDR1 GTSNPN, CDR2 SVGIG (reference sequence). The CDR3 is CAWRAGANTEAFF. Here the CDR3 DNA reads TGTGCCTGGAGAGCAGGGGCCAACACTGAAGCTTTCTTT.

The chain links TRBV28 to TRBJ2-3; 9 positions match TRBD1. Germline CDR1 MDHEN, CDR2 SYDVKM. CDR3 length: 13 amino acids. V lost 10 bases, J lost 3 bases, and 5 bases stayed unmatched. The CDR3 nucleotides read TGTGCCATCAGGACAGGGGTGACAGATACGCAGTATTTT. It yields the protein CAIRTGVTDTQYF.

This clone was counted between two and nine times. The chain recombines TRBV7-9 with TRBJ1-2, with TRBD1 as a possible D gene (5 bases). Germline V gene data show CDR1 as SEHNR and CDR2 as FQNEAQ (reference sequence). V shed 0 bases and J shed 4 bases, with 12 bases lying between them. The CDR3 is 15 amino acids. DNA for the CDR3: TGTGCCAGCAGCTTAGCGGGGGGTTTGGGCTATGGCTACACCTTC. It is translated as CASSLAGGLGYGYTF.

The rearrangement links TRBV5-1 to TRBJ1-2, with D tentatively TRBD1 (5 bases). Trimming removed 0 bases from V and 7 bases from J, with 16 bases in between. Germline CDR1 and CDR2: SGHRS and YFSETQ. This CDR3 region has 15 residues. The CDR3 protein is CASSLGPDTHSGYTF. CDR3 DNA sequence: TGCGCCAGCAGCTTGGGTCCGGACACCCACTCTGGCTACACCTTC.

The V and J genes are TRBV15 and TRBJ1-3; 8 nucleotides match TRBD1. From germline, CDR1 is LNHNV and CDR2 YYDKDF (reference sequence). This CDR3 spans 17 amino acids. Unmatched junction bases numbered 11, after V lost 3 bases and J lost 4 bases. CDR3 nucleotides: TGTGCCACCAGCAGGAGGACAGGGTCAGGACCCGGAAACACCATATATTTT. Protein product: CATSRRTGSGPGNTIYF.

This chain connects TRBV20-1 to TRBJ2-1; D may be TRBD2 (6 bases). The length of the CDR3 is 14 residues. In germline, CDR1 is DFQATT, CDR2 SNEGSKA (reference sequence). V dropped 3 bases and J dropped 4 bases, with 13 bases sitting between them. The CDR3 sequence: CSASIGSGYNEQFF. CDR3 DNA: TGCAGTGCTAGTATCGGGAGTGGGTACAATGAGCAGTTCTTC.

CDR3 loop: CASSVDSGNTIYF. The CDR3 coding sequence is TGTGCCAGCAGCGTGGACAGTGGAAACACCATATATTTT. J is TRBJ1-3 and V is TRBV9, with D possibly matching TRBD1 (6 bases). Looked up from germline, CDR1 is SGDLS and CDR2 is YYNGEE. This CDR3 is 13 amino acids long. Trimming removed 2 bases from V and 3 bases from J, with 6 bases in between.

The rearrangement links TRBV7-9 to TRBJ1-1, with D perhaps matching TRBD1 (6 bases). Germline CDR1 reads SEHNR; CDR2 reads FQNEAQ (reference sequence). Trimming left V 4 bases short and J 8 bases short, with 8 bases between. This CDR3 has 11 residues. The CDR3 sequence: CASSSGTEAFF. CDR3 DNA: TGTGCCAGCAGCTCCGGGACAGAAGCTTTCTTT.

The genes are TRBV24-1 and TRBJ2-3, with 8 bases fitting TRBD2. Losses at the gene ends were 3 bases for V and 6 bases for J; bases not matched to a gene: 13. In germline, CDR1 is KGHDR, CDR2 SFDVKD. The CDR3 extends over 17 amino acids. CDR3 residues: CATSDAGGEGGIDTQYF. The CDR3 coding sequence is TGTGCCACCAGTGATGCCGGGGGGGAAGGGGGGATCGATACGCAGTATTTT.

The rearrangement uses TRBV5-1 and TRBJ2-1; 10 bases are shared with TRBD2. V trimming: 4 bases; J trimming: 7 bases; junction bases outside the gene matches: 8. The germline gives CDR1 SGHRS, CDR2 YFSETQ. The CDR3 contains 15 residues. The DNA for the CDR3 is TGCGCCAGCAGCCGGACTAGCGGACCATTGAATGAGCAGTTCTTC. It encodes CASSRTSGPLNEQFF.

V gene TRBV10-3 combines with J gene TRBJ1-5; weak D call: TRBD1 (5 bases). The CDR3 extends over 15 amino acids. Germline V CDR1 and CDR2: ENHRY, SYGVKD. Trimming took off 3 bases at V and 1 base at J, with 10 bases between the two ends. The CDR3 coding sequence is TGTGCCATCAGTGAACAGGTACAGAGCAATCAGCCCCAGCATTTT. Its translation is CAISEQVQSNQPQHF.

J is TRBJ1-6 and V is TRBV4-1; the D gene is possibly TRBD1 (6 bases). The germline V and J ends were trimmed by 0 bases and 7 bases, with 16 bases remaining between them. Germline V lookup: CDR1 MGHRA, CDR2 YSYEKL. There are 17 residues in the CDR3. The CDR3, as DNA: TGCGCCAGCAGCCAAGAACCCCGGGGGGGGACAAATTCACCCCTCCACTTT. It encodes CASSQEPRGGTNSPLHF.

The chain couples TRBV7-9 to TRBJ2-1, with 11 bases aligning to TRBD1. This CDR3 spans 18 amino acids. Trimming at V came to 2 bases and at J to 5 bases, leaving 11 bases not matched to a gene. CDR1 and CDR2 from the germline V gene are SEHNR and FQNEAQ (reference sequence). The CDR3 loop reads CASSLWRGQGVRNNEQFF. As DNA, the CDR3 is TGTGCCAGCAGCTTATGGCGGGGACAGGGGGTCAGGAACAATGAGCAGTTCTTC.

The V and J genes are TRBV28 and TRBJ2-7, with 7 nucleotides matching TRBD2. There are 16 residues in the CDR3. J gave up 3 bases and V 6 bases, and 14 bases lay outside the gene matches. In germline, CDR1 is MDHEN, CDR2 SYDVKM. The CDR3 nucleotides are TGTGCCAGCAGCCCCCCGTCGGGTGGGAGGGTCTACGAGCAGTACTTC. As protein: CASSPPSGGRVYEQYF.

J is TRBJ2-3 and V is TRBV5-4; 9 bases line up with TRBD1. The CDR3 is 17 residues long. The J segment lost 2 bases and the V segment lost 4 bases, leaving 11 bases of the junction unmatched. Germline V gene sequence: CDR1 SGHNT, CDR2 YYREEE (reference sequence). This chain's CDR3 is CASSHGTGPRITDTQYF. The DNA of the CDR3 is TGTGCCAGCAGCCATGGGACAGGGCCGCGCATCACAGATACGCAGTATTTT. The variable domain in full, with the rest retrieved from reference TRBV5-4 and TRBJ2-3, is ETGVTQSPTHLIKTRGQQVTLRCSSQSGHNTVSWYQQALGQGPQFIFQYYREEENGRGNFPPRFSGLQFPNYSSELNVNALELDDSALYLCASSHGTGPRITDTQYFGPGTRLTVL.

This clone has a single count. V and J are TRBV5-1 and TRBJ2-1, with D maybe TRBD2 (7 bases). The V end lost 0 bases, the J end lost 7 bases, and 11 bases lay between the germline ends. Germline V gene lookup returns CDR1 SGHRS and CDR2 YFSETQ. The CDR3 contains 14 residues. CDR3 amino acids: CASSLVRGANEQFF. The CDR3 DNA is TGCGCCAGCAGCTTGGTTCGGGGGGCAAATGAGCAGTTCTTC.

The chain links TRBV2 to TRBJ2-1; 8 bases agree with TRBD2. The germline gives CDR1 SNHLY, CDR2 FYNNEI. This CDR3 region has 14 residues. V shed 6 bases and J 2 bases; nucleotides not matched to a gene: 3. CDR3 loop: CASRREAAYNEQFF. The CDR3 DNA reads TGTGCCAGCAGGCGGGAGGCTGCCTACAATGAGCAGTTCTTC.

The chain couples TRBV28 to TRBJ2-7, with 12 positions matching TRBD2. J was trimmed by 0 bases and V by 2 bases; bases with no gene match: 8. The CDR3 spans 18 residues. CDR1 and CDR2 from the germline V gene are MDHEN and SYDVKM. The CDR3 loop is CASSLRRLAGVSSYEQYF. CDR3 nucleotides: TGTGCCAGCAGTTTACGCCGACTAGCGGGGGTTAGCTCCTACGAGCAGTACTTC.

The V call is TRBV5-1, the J call TRBJ2-6; D is possibly TRBD2 (8 bases). The ends were cut back, 6 bases at V and 0 bases at J, with 19 bases in the middle. CDR3 length: 18 residues. Germline values: CDR1 SGHRS, CDR2 YFSETQ. The CDR3 loop is CASTSGGTALSGANVLTF. For the CDR3, the DNA is TGCGCCAGCACCTCGGGGGGGACAGCACTCTCTGGGGCCAACGTCCTGACTTTC. The full variable domain, with the rest looked up from reference TRBV5-1 and TRBJ2-6, is KAGVTQTPRYLIKTRGQQVTLSCSPISGHRSVSWYQQTPGQGLQFLFEYFSETQRNKGNFPGRFSGRQFSNSRSEMNVSTLELGDSALYLCASTSGGTALSGANVLTFGAGSRLTVL.

The chain has TRBV25-1 and TRBJ2-7; tentative D call: TRBD2 (5 bases). The CDR3 spans 12 residues. The V end lost 7 bases, the J end lost 4 bases, and 11 bases lay between the germline ends. Germline CDR1 MGHDK, CDR2 SYGVNS. CDR3 protein: CASTRERYEQYF. The CDR3 nucleotides read TGTGCCAGCACCCGGGAAAGGTACGAGCAGTACTTC.

This clone was seen more than once but under ten times. This chain joins TRBV12-3 or TRBV12-4 and TRBJ1-2; D gene uncertain. The CDR3 length is 13 residues. Trimming shortened V by 3 bases and J by 7 bases, and 12 bases separated the two germline ends. CDR3 DNA sequence: TGTGCCAGCAGTTTTTATGGCAGATCTGGCTACACCTTC. Protein product: CASSFYGRSGYTF.